This T cell receptor beta chain emerged from a study of T cells in Graves' hyperthyroidism and ophthalmopathy. This clonotype was picked up many times. The V gene's germline CDR1 is SQVTM and CDR2 ANQGSEA. J gave up 6 bases and V 7 bases, and 6 bases lay outside the gene matches. There are 14 residues in the CDR3. Amplified TCR beta CDR3 regions derived from RNA transcripts. First-round RT-PCR of the TCR CDR3 relied on the HTBI primer set. A single record per CDR3 protein comes from TCRdb applying MiXCR to the multiplex PCR reads. The sample gives approximately 740,000 distinct CDR3 sequences, less than 15% of which show up once; around 9.6% is in the top ten.

V gene TRBV29-1 combines with J gene TRBJ2-5; 15 bases map to TRBD2. Material: blood. This TCR was sampled from a woman between 18 and 30 years old with Graves' hyperthyroidism. CDR3 loop: CSGAGTSGRKTQYF. CDR3 coding DNA: TGCAGCGGAGCCGGGACTAGCGGGAGGAAGACCCAGTACTTC.